Each of the 20 T cell receptor beta chains below was sequenced from the same sample in a study of blood T cell repertoires in COVID-19 (dated by TCRdb to about 2020). Library method: the immunoSEQ multiplex PCR assay. TCRdb holds this immuneACCESS table with in-frame rearrangements only. Some clones are missing; in checked studies, unresolved V genes explain under half, and the rest has no known cause. Present in this sample are over 15,000 clones, over 80% of which were seen just once. Roughly 8.3% of the sample belongs to the ten largest clones. Sequenced sample: peripheral blood. These receptors were obtained from a human donor in a cohort sampled during active COVID-19. The donor label of this sample is uncertain.

The chain uses TRBV10-3 and TRBJ2-1; D is uncertain. The germline V and J ends were trimmed by 0 bases and 12 bases, with 9 bases remaining between them. Germline V lookup: CDR1 ENHRY, CDR2 SYGVKD. The CDR3 extends over 12 amino acids. As DNA, the CDR3 is TGTGCCATCAGTGAGTCGGGCAGAACGCAGTTCTTC. Protein product: CAISESGRTQFF.

The CDR3 reads CASSLAGTSIDNEQFF. In nucleotides, the CDR3 is TGCGCCAGCAGCCTAGCCGGGACTAGTATCGACAATGAGCAGTTCTTC. The rearrangement joins TRBV5-1 to TRBJ2-1, with 8 bases lining up with TRBD2. Germline lookup yields CDR1 SGHRS and CDR2 YFSETQ. V was pared by 4 bases and J by 5 bases, with 11 bases of the junction left unmatched. The CDR3 is made up of 16 amino acids.

This chain uses TRBV5-1 with TRBJ1-1; D uncertain. The CDR3 is 13 residues long. Between the trimmed V and J ends, which lost 5 bases and 4 bases, there was a span of 12 bases. CDR1 is SGHRS and CDR2 is YFSETQ in the germline V gene. CDR3 in amino acids: CASSWAEGTEAFF. In nucleotides, the CDR3 is TGCGCCAGCAGTTGGGCAGAGGGCACTGAAGCTTTCTTT.

The rearrangement links TRBV3-1 (or the pseudogene TRBV3-2) to TRBJ2-3; D is unclear. The CDR3 runs to 15 residues. Germline V gene lookup returns CDR1 LGHDT and CDR2 YNNKEL (reference sequence). V lost 6 bases to trimming and J lost 1 base, with 14 bases between them. CDR3 residues: CASSLRSWRTDTQYF. The CDR3 DNA reads TGTGCCAGCAGTCTAAGGAGTTGGCGCACAGATACGCAGTATTTT.

This clone occurred once. This chain joins TRBV15 and TRBJ1-4; the D gene is possibly TRBD1 (5 bases). The V end lost 2 bases, the J end lost 8 bases, and 9 bases lay between the germline ends. The CDR3 is made up of 13 amino acids. Looked up from germline, CDR1 is LNHNV and CDR2 is YYDKDF (reference sequence). Written as DNA, the CDR3 is TGTGCCACCAGCAGAAGGGGTTCGGAAAAACTGTTTTTT. Its protein is CATSRRGSEKLFF.

The chain is built from TRBV5-4 and TRBJ2-2; TRBD2 matches at 12 bases. Trimming at V came to 4 bases and at J to 7 bases, leaving 8 bases not matched to a gene. This CDR3 has 16 amino acids. Germline assignment: CDR1 SGHNT and CDR2 YYREEE (reference sequence). CDR3 sequence reads: CASSRPTSGRNGELFF. In DNA form, the CDR3 reads TGTGCCAGCAGCCGACCGACTAGCGGGAGAAACGGGGAGCTGTTTTTT.

The chain combines TRBV6-5 with TRBJ1-1; the D is unclear. V was trimmed by 8 bases and J by 10 bases, leaving 23 bases between them. The germline V gene encodes CDR1 MNHEY and CDR2 SVGAGI. CDR3 length equals 14 residues. CDR3 in amino acids: CASGHLAREAGAFF. The CDR3 DNA sequence: TGTGCCAGCGGTCACCTCGCGCGGGAGGCTGGAGCTTTCTTT.

The chain carries TRBV2 and TRBJ2-7; D is uncertain. Germline CDR1 and CDR2: SNHLY and FYNNEI. Trimming pared 3 bases from V and 1 base from J, leaving 4 bases between. The CDR3 covers 12 residues. The CDR3 DNA sequence: TGTGCCAGCAGTGACCAGTCCTACGAGCAGTACTTC. Amino acids: CASSDQSYEQYF.

The V and J genes are TRBV4-1 and TRBJ1-5; D may be TRBD1 (6 bases). CDR1 and CDR2 (germline): MGHRA, YSYEKL. V dropped 2 bases and J dropped 0 bases, with 8 bases sitting between them. This CDR3 has 15 residues. The DNA for the CDR3 is TGCGCCAGCAGCCAACAGGGGAATAGCAATCAGCCCCAGCATTTT. The encoded protein is CASSQQGNSNQPQHF.

J is TRBJ2-1 and V is TRBV29-1; D is undetermined. This CDR3 has 11 residues. CDR1 and CDR2 from the germline V gene are SQVTM and ANQGSEA. The germline V and J ends were trimmed by 7 bases and 7 bases, with 11 bases remaining between them. The CDR3 nucleotides read TGCAGCGCAAGAACAGCAAATGAGCAGTTCTTC. This translates into CSARTANEQFF.

This chain uses TRBV6-5 with TRBJ2-1; 10 bases align to TRBD1. Unmatched junction bases numbered 6, after V lost 6 bases and J lost 4 bases. CDR3 size: 15 residues. CDR1 and CDR2 from the germline V gene are MNHEY and SVGAGI. CDR3 nucleotide sequence: TGTGCCAGCAGGAACCCGGGACAGGGGTACAATGAGCAGTTCTTC. Its translation: CASRNPGQGYNEQFF.

This sequence joins TRBV28 and TRBJ2-2; the D gene is possibly TRBD2 (6 bases). Germline CDR1 reads MDHEN; CDR2 reads SYDVKM. This CDR3 spans 16 amino acids. Between the trimmed V and J ends, which lost 4 bases and 0 bases, there was a span of 12 bases. In nucleotides, the CDR3 is TGTGCCAGCAGTTATCAGCGGGCGTCGAACACCGGGGAGCTGTTTTTT. Encoded protein: CASSYQRASNTGELFF.

V and J are TRBV19 and TRBJ2-1, with D possibly being TRBD2 (6 bases). The CDR3 consists of 16 residues. CDR1 is LNHDA, CDR2 SQIVND, per germline (reference sequence). Trimming cost V 3 bases and J 0 bases, with 12 bases left between them. This chain's CDR3 is CASSILAFSSYNEQFF. The CDR3 region has the DNA TGTGCCAGTAGTATCCTAGCGTTCAGCTCCTACAATGAGCAGTTCTTC.

The gene calls are TRBV19 and TRBJ1-5; no firm D call. This CDR3 region has 15 residues. Germline V gene lookup returns CDR1 LNHDA and CDR2 SQIVND (reference sequence). V was shortened by 2 bases and J by 2 bases, with 10 bases between the two germline ends. CDR3 DNA sequence: TGTGCCAGTAGTATAACATCGAGGGGCAATCAGCCCCAGCATTTT. Translated, it gives CASSITSRGNQPQHF. Full variable domain (missing parts from reference TRBV19 and TRBJ1-5): DGGITQSPKYLFRKEGQNVTLSCEQNLNHDAMYWYRQDPGQGLRLIYYSQIVNDFQKGDIAEGYSVSREKKESFPLTVTSAQKNPTAFYLCASSITSRGNQPQHFGDGTRLSIL.

V gene TRBV5-1 combines with J gene TRBJ2-7; D gene unclear. This CDR3 contains 14 residues. CDR1 is SGHRS, CDR2 YFSETQ, per germline. V gave up 2 bases and J gave up 0 bases, with 9 bases separating them. For the CDR3, the DNA is TGCGCCAGCAGCTTTTCAGTCCGCTCCTACGAGCAGTACTTC. This sequence encodes CASSFSVRSYEQYF.

This clone was seen a few times. The chain combines TRBV15 with TRBJ1-5; D is uncertain. The germline gives CDR1 LNHNV, CDR2 YYDKDF (reference sequence). V was trimmed by 3 bases and J by 1 base, leaving 4 bases between them. The CDR3 consists of 13 residues. CDR3 bases: TGTGCCACCAGCAGCCAGAGCAATCAGCCCCAGCATTTT. Translating it yields CATSSQSNQPQHF.

V usage is TRBV6-1 and J usage is TRBJ1-3, with D hard to call. The germline V gene encodes CDR1 MNHNS and CDR2 SASEGT. The CDR3 sequence is 14 residues long. Trimming took off 1 base at V and 2 bases at J, with 6 bases between the two ends. The CDR3 coding sequence is TGTGCCAGCAGTGAAGTCGGAGCTGGAAACACCATATATTTT. Amino acid sequence: CASSEVGAGNTIYF.

The gene calls are TRBV3-1 (or the pseudogene TRBV3-2) and TRBJ2-1; 11 bases are a match to TRBD2. Germline CDR1 reads LGHDT; CDR2 reads YNNKEL (reference sequence). This CDR3 has 16 residues. V trimming: 3 bases; J trimming: 5 bases; junction bases outside the gene matches: 6. CDR3 sequence: CASSQLGLAAHNEQFF. The CDR3 DNA reads TGTGCCAGCAGCCAGTTGGGACTAGCGGCCCACAATGAGCAGTTCTTC.

This rearrangement joins TRBV5-5 to TRBJ2-3; D perhaps matches TRBD2 (6 bases). CDR1 and CDR2 (germline): SGHKS, YYEKEE (reference sequence). Trimming shortened V by 4 bases and J by 4 bases, and 19 bases separated the two germline ends. The CDR3 runs to 16 residues. The CDR3 DNA reads TGTGCCAGCAGCGCCGGGACTTCTCTTTGGGCAGATACGCAGTATTTT. Its protein product is CASSAGTSLWADTQYF. Together with reference TRBV5-5 and TRBJ2-3, the CDR3 gives the full variable domain: DAGVTQSPTHLIKTRGQQVTLRCSPISGHKSVSWYQQVLGQGPQFIFQYYEKEERGRGNFPDRFSARQFPNYSSELNVNALLLGDSALYLCASSAGTSLWADTQYFGPGTRLTVL.

V and J are TRBV7-2 and TRBJ2-1; 7 bases are a match to TRBD2. CDR3 length equals 15 residues. V was clipped by 3 bases and J by 3 bases; unmatched bases: 5. From germline, CDR1 is SGHTA and CDR2 FQGNSA. The CDR3: CASSLRTRGYNEQFF. CDR3 DNA sequence: TGTGCCAGCAGCTTGAGGACTAGGGGCTACAATGAGCAGTTCTTC.